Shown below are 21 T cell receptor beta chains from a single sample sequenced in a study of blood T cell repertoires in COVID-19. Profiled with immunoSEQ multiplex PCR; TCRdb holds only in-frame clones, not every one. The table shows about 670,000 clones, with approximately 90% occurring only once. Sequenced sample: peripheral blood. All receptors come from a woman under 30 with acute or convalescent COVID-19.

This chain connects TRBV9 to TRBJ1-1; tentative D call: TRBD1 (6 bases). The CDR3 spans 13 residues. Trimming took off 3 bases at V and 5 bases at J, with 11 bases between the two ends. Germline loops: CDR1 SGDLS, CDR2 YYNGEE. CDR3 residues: CASSGGGETEAFF. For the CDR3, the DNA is TGTGCCAGCAGCGGAGGGGGGGAAACTGAAGCTTTCTTT.

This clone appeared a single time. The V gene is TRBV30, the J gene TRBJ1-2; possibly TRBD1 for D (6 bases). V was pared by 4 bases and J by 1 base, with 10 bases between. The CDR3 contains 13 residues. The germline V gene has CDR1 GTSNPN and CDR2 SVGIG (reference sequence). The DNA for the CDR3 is TGTGCCTGGACCCGAGGGGGTAACTATGGCTACACCTTC. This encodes CAWTRGGNYGYTF.

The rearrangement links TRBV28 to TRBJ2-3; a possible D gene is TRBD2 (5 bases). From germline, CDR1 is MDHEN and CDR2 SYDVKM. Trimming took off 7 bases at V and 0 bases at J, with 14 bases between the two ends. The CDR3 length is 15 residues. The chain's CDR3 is CASTSDFRSTDTQYF. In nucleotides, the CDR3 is TGTGCCAGCACCTCGGACTTCAGGAGCACAGATACGCAGTATTTT.

CDR3 in amino acids: CASSLPTGMDYEQYF. DNA for the CDR3: TGTGCCAGCAGCTTGCCAACAGGGATGGACTACGAGCAGTACTTC. The rearrangement links TRBV11-2 to TRBJ2-7, with D maybe TRBD1 (6 bases). CDR3 length equals 15 residues. V dropped 3 bases and J dropped 3 bases, with 15 bases sitting between them. CDR1 and CDR2 from the germline V gene are SGHAT and FQNNGV.

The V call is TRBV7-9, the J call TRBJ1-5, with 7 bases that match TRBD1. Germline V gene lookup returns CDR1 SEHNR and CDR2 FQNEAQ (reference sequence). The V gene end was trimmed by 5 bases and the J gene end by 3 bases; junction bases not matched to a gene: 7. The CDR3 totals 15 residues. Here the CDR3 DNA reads TGTGCCAGCAGCCCCGGGACAGAAGCCAATCAGCCCCAGCATTTT. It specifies CASSPGTEANQPQHF. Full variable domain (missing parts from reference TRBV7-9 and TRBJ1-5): DTGVSQNPRHKITKRGQNVTFRCDPISEHNRLYWYRQTLGQGPEFLTYFQNEAQLEKSRLLSDRFSAERPKGSFSTLEIQRTEQGDSAMYLCASSPGTEANQPQHFGDGTRLSIL.

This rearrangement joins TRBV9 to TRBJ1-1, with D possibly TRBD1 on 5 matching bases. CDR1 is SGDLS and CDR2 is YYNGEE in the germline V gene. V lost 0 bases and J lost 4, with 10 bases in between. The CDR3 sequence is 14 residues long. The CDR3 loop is CASSVVGAGTEAFF. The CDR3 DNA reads TGTGCCAGCAGCGTAGTAGGGGCTGGCACTGAAGCTTTCTTT.

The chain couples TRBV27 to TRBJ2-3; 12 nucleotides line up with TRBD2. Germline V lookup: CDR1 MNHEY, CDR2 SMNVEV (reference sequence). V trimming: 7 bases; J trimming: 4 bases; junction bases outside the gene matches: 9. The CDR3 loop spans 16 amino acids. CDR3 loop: CASKPSGGARADTQYF. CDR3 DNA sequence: TGTGCCAGCAAGCCTAGCGGGGGGGCGAGGGCAGATACGCAGTATTTT.

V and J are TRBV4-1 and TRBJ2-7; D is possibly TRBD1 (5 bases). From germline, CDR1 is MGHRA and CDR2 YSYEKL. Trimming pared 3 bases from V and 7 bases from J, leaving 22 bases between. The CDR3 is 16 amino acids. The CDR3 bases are TGCGCCAGCAGCCACCTAGGGCGACAGAGCTCTGGGGAGCAGTACTTC. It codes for CASSHLGRQSSGEQYF.

The CDR3 nucleotides are TGTGCCAGCAGTGAGGCTAGCGGGGGGTACGAGCAGTACTTC. Amino acid sequence: CASSEASGGYEQYF. The chain links TRBV6-1 to TRBJ2-7, with TRBD2 identical over 11 bases. The CDR3 runs to 14 residues. The V segment lost 3 bases and the J segment 4 bases; nucleotides outside the gene matches: 2. CDR1 is MNHNS and CDR2 is SASEGT in the germline V gene.

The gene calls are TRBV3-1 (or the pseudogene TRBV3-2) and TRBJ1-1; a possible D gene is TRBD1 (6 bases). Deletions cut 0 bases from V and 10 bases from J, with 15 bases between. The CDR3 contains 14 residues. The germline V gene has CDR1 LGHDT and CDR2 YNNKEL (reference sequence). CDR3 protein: CASSQDGVWGRAFF. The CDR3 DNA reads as TGTGCCAGCAGCCAAGATGGGGTATGGGGGCGAGCTTTCTTT.

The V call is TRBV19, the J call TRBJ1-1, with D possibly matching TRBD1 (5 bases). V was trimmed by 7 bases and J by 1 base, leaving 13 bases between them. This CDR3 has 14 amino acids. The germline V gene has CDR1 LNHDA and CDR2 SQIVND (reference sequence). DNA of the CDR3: TGTGCCAGTATGGAACAGGTTTCGAACACTGAAGCTTTCTTT. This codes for CASMEQVSNTEAFF. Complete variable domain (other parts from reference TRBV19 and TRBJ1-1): DGGITQSPKYLFRKEGQNVTLSCEQNLNHDAMYWYRQDPGQGLRLIYYSQIVNDFQKGDIAEGYSVSREKKESFPLTVTSAQKNPTAFYLCASMEQVSNTEAFFGQGTRLTVV.

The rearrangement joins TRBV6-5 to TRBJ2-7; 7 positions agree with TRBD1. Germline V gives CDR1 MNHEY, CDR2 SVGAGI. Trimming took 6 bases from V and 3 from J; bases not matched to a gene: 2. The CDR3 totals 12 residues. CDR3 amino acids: CASSGTVYEQYF. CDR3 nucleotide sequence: TGTGCCAGCAGCGGGACAGTCTACGAGCAGTACTTC.

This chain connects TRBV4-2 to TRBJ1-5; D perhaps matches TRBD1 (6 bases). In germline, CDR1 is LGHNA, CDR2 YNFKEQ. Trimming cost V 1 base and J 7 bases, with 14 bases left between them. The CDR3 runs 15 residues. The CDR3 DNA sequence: TGTGCCAGCAGCCAAGTTGGCAGGGGTCGACAGCCCCAGCATTTT. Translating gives CASSQVGRGRQPQHF.

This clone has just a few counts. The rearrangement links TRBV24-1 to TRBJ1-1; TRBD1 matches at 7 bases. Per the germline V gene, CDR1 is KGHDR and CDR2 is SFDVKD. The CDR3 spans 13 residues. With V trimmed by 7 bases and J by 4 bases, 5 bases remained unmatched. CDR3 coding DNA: TGTGCCACCAGCAACCAGGGGGGCACTGAAGCTTTCTTT. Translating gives CATSNQGGTEAFF.

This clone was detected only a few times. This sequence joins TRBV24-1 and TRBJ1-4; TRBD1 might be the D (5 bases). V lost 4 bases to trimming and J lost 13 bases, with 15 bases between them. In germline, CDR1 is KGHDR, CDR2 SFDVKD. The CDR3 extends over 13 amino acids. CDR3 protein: CATSDPQGRRLFF. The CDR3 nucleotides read TGTGCCACCAGTGACCCCCAGGGAAGGCGACTGTTTTTT.

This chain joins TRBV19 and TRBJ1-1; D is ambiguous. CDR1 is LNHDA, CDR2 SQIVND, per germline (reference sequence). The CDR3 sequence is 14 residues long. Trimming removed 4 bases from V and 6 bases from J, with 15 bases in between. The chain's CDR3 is CASSTDRDRAEAFF. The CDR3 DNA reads TGTGCCAGTAGTACCGACCGGGATAGGGCTGAAGCTTTCTTT.

DNA of the CDR3: TGTGCCAGCAGCACCCAACCATTTTCTAGGGTAGGGCTTGGGAGAACCACTGAAGCTTTCTTT. It translates to CASSTQPFSRVGLGRTTEAFF. The chain carries TRBV9 and TRBJ1-1; no firm D call. Germline-derived CDR1 and CDR2 are SGDLS and YYNGEE. Trimming took 4 bases from V and 4 from J, leaving 35 bases between them. The CDR3 spans 21 residues.

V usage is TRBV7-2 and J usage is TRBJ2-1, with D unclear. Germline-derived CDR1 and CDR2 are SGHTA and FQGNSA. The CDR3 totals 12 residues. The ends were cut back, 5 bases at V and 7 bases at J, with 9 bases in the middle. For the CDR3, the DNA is TGTGCCAGCAGCCCCAACTCAAATGAGCAGTTCTTC. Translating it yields CASSPNSNEQFF.

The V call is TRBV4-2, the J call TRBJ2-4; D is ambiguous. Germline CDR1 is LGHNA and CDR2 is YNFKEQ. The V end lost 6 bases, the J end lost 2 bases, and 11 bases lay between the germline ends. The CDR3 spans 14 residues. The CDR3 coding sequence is TGTGCCAGCAGTGGAGATATACCCAAAAACATTCAGTACTTC. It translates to CASSGDIPKNIQYF.

The CDR3 region has the DNA TGCGCCAGCAGCTCGGGACACCTCTATGGCTACACCTTC. Its translation is CASSSGHLYGYTF. J is TRBJ1-2 and V is TRBV4-1, with a tentative D call TRBD1 (6 bases). The CDR3 spans 13 residues. Germline assignment: CDR1 MGHRA and CDR2 YSYEKL. With 5 bases removed from V and 4 bases from J, the gap between germline ends came to 11 bases.

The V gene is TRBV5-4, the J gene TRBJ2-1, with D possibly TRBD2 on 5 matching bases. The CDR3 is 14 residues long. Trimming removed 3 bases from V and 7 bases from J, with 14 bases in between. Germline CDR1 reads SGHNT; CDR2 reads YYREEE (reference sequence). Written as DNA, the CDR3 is TGTGCCAGCAGCTCGGGGTCCCTTAGAAATGAGCAGTTCTTC. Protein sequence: CASSSGSLRNEQFF.